The rows below give T cell receptor beta chains drawn from one sample of a study of graft-versus-host responses after intestinal transplantation. These receptors lack a known antigen. The data were produced by immunoSEQ multiplex PCR, yet TCRdb's version contains in-frame clones alone and is incomplete. This table has 85,000 to 100,000 clones, around 90% appearing once. Sequenced here: unstimulated CD8+ T cells sorted from spleen or lymph node cells, sampled before transplant. Receptor source: a human donor who was the organ donor for an intestinal transplant. The conserved cysteine and the conserved F or W are not part of the CDR3 here.

TRBJ2-7	TRBV28	ASSLDWAGRYEQY
TRBJ1-2	TRBV13	ASSTQGGGYT
TRBJ2-1	TRBV19	ASSWDRGALGSYNEQF
TRBJ2-7	TRBV28	ASSFPRIPAVRSRGEQY
TRBJ2-1	TRBV27	ASSLIWVRAFINEQF
TRBJ2-2	TRBV2	ASWGKGLAGPNTGELF
TRBJ2-1	TRBV4-1	ASSQVAPGYNEQF
TRBJ1-5	TRBV7-8	ASSLPPWHDRADQPQH
TRBJ2-1	TRBV4-2	ASSQEGGDPYNEQF
TRBJ2-2	TRBV11-2	ASSLSFRTGELF
TRBJ2-5	TRBV7-9	ASSPSPQETQY
TRBJ2-7	TRBV29-1	SVVGLADAGLEQY
TRBJ2-5	TRBV15	ATSRVVLPRGETQY
TRBJ1-2	TRBV19	ASSISGAPYGYT
TRBJ1-2	TRBV4-1	ASSQVDRGNYGYT
TRBJ1-4	TRBV18	ASSPGTSVTEKLF
TRBJ1-2	TRBV6-5	ASSYVKGGHFT
TRBJ2-7	TRBV2	ASNMNFEASPYEQY
TRBJ1-2	TRBV20-1	SARTLEGYT
TRBJ2-1	TRBV10-3	AISAKDSNEQF
TRBJ2-2	TRBV5-6	ASSFGSGELF
TRBJ2-5	TRBV2	ASSELPGRGTQY
TRBJ2-1	TRBV18	ASSPEEIGYNEQF
TRBJ2-4	TRBV6-5	ASSVDRGVNIQY
TRBJ2-1	TRBV27	ASSHTLGLAGGRYNEQF
TRBJ2-7	TRBV2	ASREGAAYEQY
TRBJ1-2	TRBV28	ASSLRFMWGYT
TRBJ2-1	TRBV29-1	SDRTANDNEQF
TRBJ2-7	TRBV27	ASSLSLEAYEQY
TRBJ2-5	TRBV11-2	ASSFLADQETQY
TRBJ2-7	TRBV11-3	ASSLVTGAYEQY
TRBJ1-5	TRBV28	ASTLLPGPTGFEPQH
TRBJ2-1	TRBV7-2	ASSLVRGGGVYNEQF
TRBJ2-1	TRBV12-5	ASGLSASGSSGNEQF
TRBJ2-7	TRBV15	ATSRDDGTGVNEQY
TRBJ1-1	TRBV6-1	ASSEPPVNTEAF
TRBJ1-1	TRBV28	ASSFPVSNTEAF
TRBJ2-2	TRBV19	ASSITSAGELF
TRBJ2-5	TRBV7-7	ASSLAASVQETQY
TRBJ2-1	TRBV13	ASSLAGSPVVNEQF
TRBJ2-5	TRBV7-9	ASSLATQETQY
TRBJ1-1	TRBV30	AWSGGQGNTEAF